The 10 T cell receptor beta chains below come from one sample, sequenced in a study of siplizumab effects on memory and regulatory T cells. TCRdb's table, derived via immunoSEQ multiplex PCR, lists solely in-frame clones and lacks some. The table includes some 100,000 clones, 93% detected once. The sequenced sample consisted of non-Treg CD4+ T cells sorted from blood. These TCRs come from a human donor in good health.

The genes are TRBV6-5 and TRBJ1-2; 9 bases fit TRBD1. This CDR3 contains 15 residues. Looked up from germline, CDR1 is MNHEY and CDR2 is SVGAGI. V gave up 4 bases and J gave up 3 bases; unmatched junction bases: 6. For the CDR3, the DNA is TGTGCCAGCAGTTCCCCACAGGGGGCATACTATGGCTACACCTTC. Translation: CASSSPQGAYYGYTF.

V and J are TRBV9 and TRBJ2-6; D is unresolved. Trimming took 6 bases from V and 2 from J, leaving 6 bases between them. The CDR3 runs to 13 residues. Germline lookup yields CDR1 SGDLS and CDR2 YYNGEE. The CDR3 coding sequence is TGTGCCAGCACCCTCCCTGGGGCCAACGTCCTGACTTTC. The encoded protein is CASTLPGANVLTF.

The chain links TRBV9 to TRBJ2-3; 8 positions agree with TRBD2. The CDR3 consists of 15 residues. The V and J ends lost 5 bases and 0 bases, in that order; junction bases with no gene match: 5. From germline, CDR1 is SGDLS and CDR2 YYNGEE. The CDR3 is CASRMGLESTDTQYF. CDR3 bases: TGTGCCAGCAGGATGGGACTAGAGAGCACAGATACGCAGTATTTT.

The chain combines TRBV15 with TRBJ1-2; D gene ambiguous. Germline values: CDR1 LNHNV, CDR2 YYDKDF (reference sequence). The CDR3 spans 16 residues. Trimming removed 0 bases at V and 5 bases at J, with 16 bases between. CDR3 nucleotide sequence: TGTGCCACCAGCAGAGATGTTCTCGGGCCCTCTTATGGCTACACCTTC. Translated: CATSRDVLGPSYGYTF.

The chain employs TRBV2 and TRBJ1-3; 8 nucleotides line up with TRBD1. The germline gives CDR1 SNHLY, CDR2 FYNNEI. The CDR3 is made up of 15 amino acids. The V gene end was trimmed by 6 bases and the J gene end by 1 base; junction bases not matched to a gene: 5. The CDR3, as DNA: TGTGCCAGCAGCCAACAGGGGGAGTCTGGAAACACCATATATTTT. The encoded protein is CASSQQGESGNTIYF. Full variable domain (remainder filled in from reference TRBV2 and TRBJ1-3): EPEVTQTPSHQVTQMGQEVILRCVPISNHLYFYWYRQILGQKVEFLVSFYNNEISEKSEIFDDQFSVERPDGSNFTLKIRSTKLEDSAMYFCASSQQGESGNTIYFGEGSWLTVV.

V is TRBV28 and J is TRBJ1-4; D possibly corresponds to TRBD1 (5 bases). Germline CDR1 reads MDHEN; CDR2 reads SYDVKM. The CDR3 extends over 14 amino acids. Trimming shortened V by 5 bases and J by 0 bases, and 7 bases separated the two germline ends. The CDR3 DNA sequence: TGTGCCAGCAGTCCAGGGACAACTAATGAAAAACTGTTTTTT. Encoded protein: CASSPGTTNEKLFF.

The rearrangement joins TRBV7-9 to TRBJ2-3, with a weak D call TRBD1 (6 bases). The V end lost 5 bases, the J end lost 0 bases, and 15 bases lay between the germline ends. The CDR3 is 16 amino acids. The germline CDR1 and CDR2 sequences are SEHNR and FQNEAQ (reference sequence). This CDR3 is CASSQSTGFSTDTQYF. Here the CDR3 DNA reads TGTGCCAGCAGCCAGTCAACAGGGTTCAGCACAGATACGCAGTATTTT.

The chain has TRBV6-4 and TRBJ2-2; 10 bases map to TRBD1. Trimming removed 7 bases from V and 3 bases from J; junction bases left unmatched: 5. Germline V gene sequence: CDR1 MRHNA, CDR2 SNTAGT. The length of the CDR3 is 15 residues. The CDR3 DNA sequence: TGTGCCAGCACCGGGACAGGGGAGTACACCGGGGAGCTGTTTTTT. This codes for CASTGTGEYTGELFF.

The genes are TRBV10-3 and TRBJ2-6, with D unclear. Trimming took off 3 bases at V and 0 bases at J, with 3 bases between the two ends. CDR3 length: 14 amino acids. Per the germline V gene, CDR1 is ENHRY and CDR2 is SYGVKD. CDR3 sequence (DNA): TGTGCCATCAGTGAAGGCTCTGGGGCCAACGTCCTGACTTTC. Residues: CAISEGSGANVLTF.

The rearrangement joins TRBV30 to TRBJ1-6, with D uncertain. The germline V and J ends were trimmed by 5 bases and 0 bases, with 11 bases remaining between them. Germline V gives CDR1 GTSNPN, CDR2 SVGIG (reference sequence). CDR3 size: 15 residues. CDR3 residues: CAWVKTSSYNSPLHF. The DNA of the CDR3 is TGTGCCTGGGTCAAGACAAGCTCCTATAATTCACCCCTCCACTTT.